In this sample, the clone carrying this T cell receptor (beta chain) turned up a few times. What it recognizes is unknown. These data come from a study of cytomegalovirus exposure and HLA in healthy donors. Study-wide context: Early on, a data release was issued that held approximately 78 million unique TCRs from HLA-typed donors. Overall study findings and caveats: Across donors, sequencing depth was assumed by presence/absence analyses to be roughly uniform.

PCR amplification relied on 60 Vbeta primers (plus 13 Jbeta primers). Produced via immunoSEQ multiplex PCR; TCRdb's table is partial and in-frame only. The sample lists 120,000 or so clones; 65% to 75% were seen once. Germline CDR1 is SGHRS and CDR2 is YFSETQ. This CDR3 has 15 residues. V trimming: 2 bases; J trimming: 4 bases; junction bases outside the gene matches: 4. The rearrangement links TRBV5-1 to TRBJ2-1, with TRBD2 matching over 9 bases. This receptor was taken from a woman in her forties or fifties in good health and CMV-seropositive. What was sequenced was PBMCs. The CDR3 DNA sequence: TGCGCCAGCAGCTTAGGCGGGGGGGAATACAATGAGCAGTTCTTC. Its protein is CASSLGGGEYNEQFF.